This TCR beta chain was observed in a study of human T cells and chemical hapten exposure. Study background: While the approximately 25-week study was under way, patients received diphenylcyclopropenone on the scalp every week.

A few counts support this clonotype. Its specificity is not known. This CDR3 has 15 residues. V lost 2 bases, J lost 2 bases, and 9 bases lay in between. General study points: It was expanded TCRs that formed significantly more large CDR3 similarity clusters than controls did.

Per the original data handling: Ranging from roughly 23,224 to 750,000, TCR counts per sample had a median value of 95,638. TCRdb redid the calling of the RACE reads with MiXCR, one entry per CDR3 protein. The V and J calls, along with clone size, are taken from TCRdb and not from the paper's own processing. Found here are roughly 380,000 distinct CDR3 sequences, less than 6.5% of them singletons; the top ten hold 2% to 3%. Time point described: pre-sensitization, week 0. Treatment in this sample: therapeutic diphenylcyclopropenone sensitization with weekly scalp DPC. Total RNA was isolated from whole blood that had not been fractionated.

The input for sequencing was whole blood, taken in connection with sensitization to the hapten diphenylcyclopropenone (DPC). This receptor was taken from a woman aged 50 to 60 with alopecia areata. Some clones in this sample may be carry-over from other donors' samples. The genes are TRBV12-3 or TRBV12-4 and TRBJ2-2; no definite D call. CDR3 residues: CASSLIRINTGELFF. Here the CDR3 DNA reads TGTGCCAGCAGTTTAATCAGGATCAACACCGGGGAGCTGTTTTTT.